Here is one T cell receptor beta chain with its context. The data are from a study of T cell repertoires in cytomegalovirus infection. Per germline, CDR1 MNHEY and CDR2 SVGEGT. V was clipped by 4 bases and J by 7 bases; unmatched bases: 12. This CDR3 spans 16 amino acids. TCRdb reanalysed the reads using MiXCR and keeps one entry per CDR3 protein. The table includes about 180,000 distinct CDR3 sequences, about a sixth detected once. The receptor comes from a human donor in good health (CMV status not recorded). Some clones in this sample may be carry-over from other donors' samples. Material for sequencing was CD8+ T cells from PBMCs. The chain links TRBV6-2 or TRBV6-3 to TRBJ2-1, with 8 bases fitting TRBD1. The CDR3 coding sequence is TGTGCCAGCAGTTCTCCTAGACAGGGGTGGCAGAATGAGCAGTTCTTC. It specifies CASSSPRQGWQNEQFF.